A selection of T cell receptor beta chains follows, all from one sample in a study of cytotoxic CD8 clonotypes in ibrutinib-treated CLL. Profiled with immunoSEQ multiplex PCR; TCRdb holds only in-frame clones, not every one. The sample lists roughly 330,000 clones; 60% to 80% were seen once. Sample: PBMCs, taken after 36 months of ibrutinib treatment. The receptor set was obtained from a human donor with chronic lymphocytic leukemia. The CDR3 runs from the conserved cysteine through the conserved F or W. D genes are given only for firm matches. Size tells how often a clone was seen (once, few, many) or the class of an expanded clone, and some rows leave it out.

V	J	size	D	CDR3	DNA
TRBV7-6	TRBJ2-5	few	TRBD2	CASSKIAGAIQETQYF	TGTGCCAGCAGCAAAATAGCGGGAGCCATCCAAGAGACCCAGTACTTC
TRBV7-9	TRBJ2-7	-	TRBD1	CASGNRGSSYEQYF	TGTGCCAGCGGAAACAGGGGGAGCTCCTACGAGCAGTACTTC
TRBV4-1	TRBJ2-1	-	TRBD2	CASSQTSGSRNEQFF	TGCGCCAGCAGCCAAACTAGCGGGAGTCGCAATGAGCAGTTCTTC
TRBV6-4	TRBJ1-1	few	TRBD1	CASSDTDRGVTEAFF	TGTGCCAGCAGTGACACCGACAGGGGAGTCACTGAAGCTTTCTTT
TRBV5-1	TRBJ2-5	-	-	CASSLAQETQYF	TGCGCCAGCAGCTTGGCACAAGAGACCCAGTACTTC
TRBV7-3	TRBJ2-1	few	-	CASSLSLGNEQFF	TGTGCCAGCAGCTTGTCGCTCGGCAATGAGCAGTTCTTC
TRBV10-3	TRBJ2-1	-	-	CAISKAQGGAGNEQFF	TGTGCCATCAGCAAAGCACAAGGGGGAGCGGGCAATGAGCAGTTCTTC
TRBV6-5	TRBJ1-5	few	-	CASSRYSNQPQHF	TGTGCCAGCAGTCGGTATAGCAATCAGCCCCAGCATTTT
TRBV7-3	TRBJ2-1	-	-	CASSPFGRDYNEQFF	TGTGCCAGCAGCCCATTCGGGCGAGATTACAATGAGCAGTTCTTC
TRBV19	TRBJ2-7	-	-	CASSELRVGSPYEQYF	TGTGCCAGTAGCGAACTTCGGGTCGGGAGCCCCTACGAGCAGTACTTC
TRBV9	TRBJ2-5	-	-	CASSPPSQETQYF	TGTGCCAGCAGCCCCCCCTCCCAAGAGACCCAGTACTTC
TRBV29-1	TRBJ2-7	-	TRBD1	CSVLTRDRDFVQYF	TGCAGCGTCCTAACCCGGGACAGGGATTTTGTGCAGTACTTC
TRBV5-5	TRBJ2-4	-	-	CASSLEDRKNIQYF	TGTGCCAGCAGCTTGGAAGACAGAAAAAACATTCAGTACTTC
TRBV25-1	TRBJ1-1	-	TRBD1	CASSVGDRGGGTEAFF	TGTGCCAGCAGTGTAGGGGACAGGGGAGGAGGCACTGAAGCTTTCTTT